The rows below give T cell receptor beta chains drawn from one sample of a study of T-cell reconstitution after alpha-beta-depleted transplantation in children. One entry per CDR3 protein results from TCRdb running MiXCR on the PCR reads. This sample carries fewer than 550,000 distinct CDR3 sequences, about an eighth of them seen once, and the ten largest clones take roughly 15%. The starting material was PBMCs, mostly from graft donor cells, obtained 180 days after TCRalphabeta/CD19-depleted stem cell transplant. These receptor sequences come from a female patient younger than 10 who had a stem cell transplant for aplastic anemia, so the T cells may come from the graft donor. Each CDR3 is given with its conserved first and last residue. A D gene is named only where the DNA matches it firmly. Part of the rows lack a size; the others show once, few, many or a class for expanded clones.

V gene,J gene,clone size,D gene,CDR3 DNA,CDR3 protein
TRBV12-3/TRBV12-4,TRBJ2-7,NA,TRBD2,TGTGCCAGCAGTTCCGGGACTAGCTTTTACGAGCAGTACTTC,CASSSGTSFYEQYF
TRBV6-2/TRBV6-3,TRBJ2-7,many,NA,TGTGCCAGCCTTAGTACAGGGAAGCGGAACGAGCAGTACTTC,CASLSTGKRNEQYF
TRBV12-3/TRBV12-4,TRBJ1-2,many,NA,TGTGCCAGCAGCCCCCAGGGTGTATCTGGCTACACCTTC,CASSPQGVSGYTF
TRBV5-5,TRBJ1-4,few,TRBD1,TGTGCCAGCAGCCCGTCCCGGGACAGAACAACTAATGAAAAACTGTTTTTT,CASSPSRDRTTNEKLFF
TRBV10-3,TRBJ2-3,NA,NA,TGTGCCATCAGTGAGTCGCGGGTTTGGCAGTATTTT,CAISESRVWQYF
TRBV28,TRBJ2-7,NA,NA,TGTGCCAGCAGAGTCACAGGGATAGGCTACGAGCAGTACTTC,CASRVTGIGYEQYF
TRBV20-1,TRBJ2-5,few,TRBD2,TGCAGTGCTCAGACTAGCGGGAGTTCAAAGACCCAGTACTTC,CSAQTSGSSKTQYF
TRBV29-1,TRBJ1-4,few,NA,TGCAGCGTCCGCAGGGGCTCAACTAATGAAAAACTGTTTTTT,CSVRRGSTNEKLFF
TRBV5-1,TRBJ2-5,NA,TRBD2,TGCGCCAGCAGCTTGTCATCTAGCGGGAGTGAGACCCAGTACTTC,CASSLSSSGSETQYF
TRBV10-3,TRBJ2-5,NA,NA,TGTGCCATCAGCGAAGGGGGAACAGCCGGTGGTGGGACCCAGTACTTC,CAISEGGTAGGGTQYF
TRBV6-5,TRBJ2-2,many,TRBD1,TGTGCCAGCAGTCGGGACAGGGTTGGCACCGGGGAGCTGTTTTTT,CASSRDRVGTGELFF
TRBV11-2,TRBJ2-5,NA,TRBD1,TGTGCCAGCAGCTCGACAGGGGTCGGTCGAGAGACCCAGTACTTC,CASSSTGVGRETQYF
TRBV4-3,TRBJ2-4,NA,NA,TGCGCCAGCAGCCCTGACGCGGCAGCCAAAAACATTCAGTACTTC,CASSPDAAAKNIQYF
TRBV7-2,TRBJ1-2,NA,NA,TGTGCCAGCATGGAAGTAGTGTCCCTGGGAGGCTACACCTTC,CASMEVVSLGGYTF
TRBV28,TRBJ2-3,few,NA,TGTGCCACCCAGAACCGGGCCCTACTGGCGGATACGCAGTATTTT,CATQNRALLADTQYF
TRBV20-1,TRBJ2-7,few,NA,TGCAGTGCTAGCTACAGAACTTACGAGCAGTACTTC,CSASYRTYEQYF
TRBV6-1,TRBJ1-6,NA,NA,TGTGCCAGCAGTCGCGATCCCAGGGGCCTTGATAATTCACCCCTCCACTTT,CASSRDPRGLDNSPLHF
TRBV19,TRBJ1-2,NA,NA,TGTGCCAGTAGTATGGAGACAGTCTATGGCTACACCTTC,CASSMETVYGYTF
TRBV9,TRBJ1-1,NA,NA,TGTGCCAGCAGCGTAGGGCGGGGGGTCCACCCGTCGCGCACTGAAGCTTTCTTT,CASSVGRGVHPSRTEAFF
TRBV9,TRBJ2-6,once,NA,TGTGCCAGCACCCACGACAGTGGCGTCCTGACTTTC,CASTHDSGVLTF
TRBV6-5,TRBJ1-6,many,TRBD1,TGTGCCAGCAGCCAACAGGGGAGATGGTCACCCCTCCACTTT,CASSQQGRWSPLHF
TRBV7-3,TRBJ2-1,NA,NA,TGTGCCAGCAGCTTAAGAGGGGGCCTAGCGGGTAAAAATGAGCAGTTCTTC,CASSLRGGLAGKNEQFF
TRBV12-3/TRBV12-4,TRBJ2-1,many,NA,TGTGCCAGCAGTCCCACAGGGGTCTGGGGGGTCTTC,CASSPTGVWGVF
TRBV7-8,TRBJ2-5,NA,TRBD2,TGTGCCAGCAGCCCATGGGCTAGCGGGCCCAAAGAGACCCAGTACTTC,CASSPWASGPKETQYF
TRBV12-3/TRBV12-4,TRBJ2-3,many,NA,TGTGCCAGCAGTTTCATAGATACGCAGTATTTT,CASSFIDTQYF
TRBV12-3/TRBV12-4,TRBJ1-2,few,TRBD1,TGTGCCAGCAGTTTATGGGGGACAGGGCTCGTGGAGGGGAATGGCTACACCTTC,CASSLWGTGLVEGNGYTF
TRBV4-1,TRBJ1-1,few,NA,TGCGCCAGCAGCCAAGATCAAGACGCCGGATTTATGTCCACTGAAGCTTTCTTT,CASSQDQDAGFMSTEAFF
TRBV29-1,TRBJ2-3,many,NA,TGCAGCCGGGTTCGGTCCGGCAGTACGCAGTATTTT,CSRVRSGSTQYF
TRBV27,TRBJ2-7,few,NA,TGTGCCAGCAGTTTAACGTTACCCTCAGGCTCCTACGAGCAGTACTTC,CASSLTLPSGSYEQYF
TRBV3-1,TRBJ1-5,NA,TRBD1,TGTGCCAGCAGCCAAGAATCGGCTATCCGGGACAGGGCTAGCAATCAGCCCCAGCATTTT,CASSQESAIRDRASNQPQHF
TRBV5-6,TRBJ2-5,many,NA,TGTGCCAGCAGCTTGATTGGAGAGGTCAACTTC,CASSLIGEVNF
TRBV12-3/TRBV12-4,TRBJ2-7,many,NA,TGTGCCAGCAGTTTCACGGGACTCCACTACGAGCAGTACTTC,CASSFTGLHYEQYF
TRBV29-1,TRBJ2-7,few,NA,TGCAGCGTTGTTCGAATGTTACAGGGCGGGTACGAGCAGTACTTC,CSVVRMLQGGYEQYF
TRBV14,TRBJ1-4,few,NA,TGTGCCAGCAGCCAAGATGTCGTGTTCGGAAGTACCTGGGGAACAACTAATGAAAAACTGTTTTTT,CASSQDVVFGSTWGTTNEKLFF
TRBV5-6,TRBJ2-5,many,TRBD1,TGTGCCAGCAGCTTCCAGGGGGCACGGGAGACCCAGTACTTC,CASSFQGARETQYF
TRBV5-1,TRBJ2-3,few,NA,TGCGCCAGCAGCTTGGTAGCGTCTAGCACAGATACGCAGTATTTT,CASSLVASSTDTQYF
TRBV28,TRBJ1-3,few,NA,TGTGCCAGCAGTTTAGCTTTGATTGCCTCTGGAAACACCATATATTTT,CASSLALIASGNTIYF
TRBV20-1,TRBJ1-6,few,NA,TGCAGTGCACCTCCCCCCCTATCACCCCTCCACTTT,CSAPPPLSPLHF
TRBV28,TRBJ1-3,NA,NA,TGTGCCAGCAGTTTACCGGACCGTCTACGGAACACCATATATTTT,CASSLPDRLRNTIYF
TRBV5-1,TRBJ2-1,few,NA,TGCGCCAGCAGCTTTAGAGAGGGAGCCTACAATGAGCAGTTCTTC,CASSFREGAYNEQFF
TRBV11-1,TRBJ2-1,NA,NA,TGTGCCAGCAGCATAACCCCGCCTAGAGGTAACGTGAGCGATGAGCAGTTCTTC,CASSITPPRGNVSDEQFF
TRBV15,TRBJ2-6,NA,NA,TGTGCCACCAGCATCCAGGGGTCTGGGGCCAACGGCCTGACTTTC,CATSIQGSGANGLTF
TRBV12-3/TRBV12-4,TRBJ2-1,NA,NA,TGTGCCTTCAGTTTGGGGACCAGAAGTTATCGGTCCTACAATGAGCAGTTCTTC,CAFSLGTRSYRSYNEQFF
TRBV7-2,TRBJ2-1,many,NA,TGTGCCAGCAGCTTCGGACTATATGAGCAGTTCTTC,CASSFGLYEQFF
TRBV6-2/TRBV6-3,TRBJ2-1,NA,NA,TGTGCCAGCAGTCTCCGGCGGGCCCGCTCCTACAATGAGCAGTTCTTC,CASSLRRARSYNEQFF
TRBV28,TRBJ2-5,few,NA,TGTGCCAGCAGCCCCGCAGGGATACAGGAGACCCAGTACTTC,CASSPAGIQETQYF
TRBV27,TRBJ1-1,few,NA,TGTGCCAGCAGTTCCCGTATGAACACTGAAGCTTTCTTT,CASSSRMNTEAFF
TRBV20-1,TRBJ2-1,NA,TRBD2,TGCAGTGCTAGAGGACTAGCGGGTCTGGATGAGCAGTTCTTC,CSARGLAGLDEQFF
TRBV5-8,TRBJ2-1,NA,NA,TGTGCCAGCAGCTTATCAGCGGCCTCCTACAATGAGCAGTTCTTC,CASSLSAASYNEQFF
TRBV5-6,TRBJ2-1,few,NA,TGTGCCAGCAGCTTACCGGGACGGTGGGGCGATGAGCAGTTCTTC,CASSLPGRWGDEQFF
TRBV10-3,TRBJ2-5,NA,TRBD1,TGTGCCATCAGCCCCGGGCGTGGACAGGCCCAAGAGACCCAGTACTTC,CAISPGRGQAQETQYF
TRBV7-3,TRBJ2-5,few,TRBD2,TGTGCCAGCAGCTTAAGGGGGTCGGCCGGGCGGGGGGTCCAAGAGACCCAGTACTTC,CASSLRGSAGRGVQETQYF
TRBV19,TRBJ2-5,NA,NA,TGTGCCAGTAGTGGACTGGACAGTCTGGAGACCCAGTACTTC,CASSGLDSLETQYF
TRBV12-3/TRBV12-4,TRBJ2-6,few,TRBD1,TGTGCCAGCAGCCGAGGACAGGGAGGTATAGCTGGGGCCAACGTCCTGACTTTC,CASSRGQGGIAGANVLTF
TRBV14,TRBJ1-1,few,TRBD1,TGTGCCAGCAGCCGACCCGGGACAGGGTTAGGAGCTTTCTTT,CASSRPGTGLGAFF